These 15 T cell receptor beta chains were all obtained from the same sample, sequenced in a study of T-cell reconstitution after alpha-beta-depleted transplantation in children. During its preparation, the TCRbeta library received unique molecular identifiers. Each CDR3 protein is one row after TCRdb ran MiXCR on the PCR reads. The sample consists of hundreds of thousands of distinct CDR3 sequences, 16% of them appearing once. The material sequenced was PBMCs, mostly from graft donor cells, taken 360 days after TCRalphabeta/CD19-depleted stem cell transplant. All receptors derive from a male patient younger than 18 who had a stem cell transplant for acute lymphoblastic leukemia, so the T cells may come from the graft donor.

This clonotype was seen more than once but under ten times. The CDR3 DNA is TGTGCCAGCAGTTTGTTTAGGTTTCAAGCAGATACGCAGTATTTT. Its translation is CASSLFRFQADTQYF. This chain joins TRBV12-3 or TRBV12-4 and TRBJ2-3; no reliable D call. The V end lost 3 bases, the J end lost 4 bases, and 14 bases lay between the germline ends. CDR3 length: 15 residues.

This clonotype was seen more than once but under ten times. CDR3 DNA sequence: TGTGCCAGCAGCCCAATCCCCCTCTCGGGGAGTGAGCAGTTCTTC. Amino acid sequence: CASSPIPLSGSEQFF. This rearrangement joins TRBV7-3 to TRBJ2-1, with D maybe TRBD2 (5 bases). CDR3 length: 15 amino acids. Looked up from germline, CDR1 is SGHTA and CDR2 is FQGTGA. The V end was cut by 5 bases, the J end by 9 bases, with 20 bases between.

This clonotype was found many times. The chain couples TRBV7-8 to TRBJ2-7; D is uncertain. V lost 2 bases to trimming and J lost 3 bases, with 8 bases between them. From germline, CDR1 is SGHVS and CDR2 FQNEAQ. This CDR3 is 13 amino acids long. For the CDR3, the DNA is TGTGCCAGCAGCTTACGGGTCGACTACGAGCAGTACTTC. This translates into CASSLRVDYEQYF.

This clonotype was counted only a few times. This sequence joins TRBV27 and TRBJ2-7, with D perhaps being TRBD1 or TRBD2 (5 bases each). Germline V gene lookup returns CDR1 MNHEY and CDR2 SMNVEV (reference sequence). Between the trimmed V and J ends, which lost 2 bases and 2 bases, there was a span of 10 bases. The CDR3 is made up of 14 amino acids. The CDR3 here is CASSLNGATYEQYF. CDR3 in DNA: TGTGCCAGCAGTTTAAACGGGGCCACCTACGAGCAGTACTTC.

This clonotype was counted a few times. The chain combines TRBV11-1 with TRBJ2-1, with 8 nucleotides matching TRBD2. The CDR3 extends over 18 amino acids. Germline V gene sequence: CDR1 SGHAT, CDR2 FQDESV (reference sequence). V shed 5 bases, J shed 4 bases, and the junction held 16 bases outside the gene matches. CDR3 region: CASSPRPGGGEAYNEQFF. The CDR3 DNA reads as TGTGCCAGCAGCCCACGCCCGGGAGGGGGAGAGGCATACAATGAGCAGTTCTTC.

V usage is TRBV5-6 and J usage is TRBJ2-5; 8 bases match TRBD2. The CDR3 consists of 17 residues. V trimming: 0 bases; J trimming: 5 bases; junction bases outside the gene matches: 12. Per the germline V gene, CDR1 is SGHDT and CDR2 is YYEEEE. CDR3 amino acids: CASSLAYDGRAEETQYF. In DNA form, the CDR3 reads TGTGCCAGCAGCTTGGCCTACGACGGGAGGGCCGAGGAGACCCAGTACTTC.

This clonotype appeared many times. V is TRBV12-3 or TRBV12-4 and J is TRBJ2-7; the match to TRBD2 covers 8 bases. V was pared by 6 bases and J by 2 bases, with 9 bases of the junction left unmatched. The CDR3 sequence is 15 residues long. Here the CDR3 DNA reads TGTGCCAGCAGATCCAATAGCGGGGACCCCTACGAGCAGTACTTC. It encodes CASRSNSGDPYEQYF.

This clonotype occurred many times. The chain recombines TRBV7-2 with TRBJ2-3; possibly TRBD2 for D (6 bases). This CDR3 comprises 16 residues. Germline CDR1 is SGHTA and CDR2 is FQGNSA. V was shortened by 0 bases and J by 3 bases, with 13 bases between the two germline ends. CDR3 sequence (DNA): TGTGCCAGCAGCTTAGCGGGTACTAGCAGAACAGATACGCAGTATTTT. This encodes CASSLAGTSRTDTQYF.

This clonotype was detected once. One base away lies a much larger clone, so this may be a sequencing read error. This CDR3 fails to terminate in the conserved phenylalanine or tryptophan, so it likely reflects a read error. V usage is TRBV20-1 and J usage is TRBJ2-1; TRBD2 agrees at 7 bases. The CDR3 is made up of 15 amino acids. Germline values: CDR1 DFQATT, CDR2 SNEGSKA (reference sequence). The CDR3 region is CSPTVPGGTFNEQFV. The CDR3 nucleotides read TGCAGCCCGACGGTGCCGGGAGGTACCTTCAATGAGCAGTTCGTC.

This clonotype was seen only a few times. The chain couples TRBV4-1 to TRBJ2-5, with TRBD2 matching 12 bases. Trimming cost V 4 bases and J 4 bases; bases outside gene matches: 7. CDR3 length: 16 amino acids. Germline V lookup: CDR1 MGHRA, CDR2 YSYEKL. In nucleotides, the CDR3 is TGCGCCAGCAGCCTCATCGGGACTAGCGGGCGAGAGACCCAGTACTTC. This sequence encodes CASSLIGTSGRETQYF.

This clonotype has only a few counts. V gene TRBV5-1 combines with J gene TRBJ2-7; D might be TRBD1 or TRBD2, each matching 5 bases. The CDR3 covers 14 residues. In germline, CDR1 is SGHRS, CDR2 YFSETQ. V lost 4 bases, J lost 0 bases, and 11 bases lay in between. In DNA form, the CDR3 reads TGCGCCAGCAGCCATGGGGACGACTCCTACGAGCAGTACTTC. Protein: CASSHGDDSYEQYF.

This clonotype has just one count. Given a much more abundant clone one base away, this may be a read error. The rearrangement uses TRBV12-3 or TRBV12-4 and TRBJ2-1; 16 positions match TRBD2. V shed 8 bases and J 8 bases; nucleotides not matched to a gene: 9. The CDR3 is 16 residues long. CDR3 sequence: CASGPGTSGREYEQFF. The CDR3 coding sequence is TGTGCCAGCGGCCCCGGGACTAGCGGGAGGGAGTATGAGCAGTTCTTC.

The CDR3 region has the DNA TGCGCCAGCAGCCCCCCAGAACCCGGGACTAAGGTCTACGAGCAGTACTTC. Amino acids: CASSPPEPGTKVYEQYF. The chain is built from TRBV4-1 and TRBJ2-7, with 7 bases fitting TRBD2. The CDR3 contains 17 residues. After removal of 4 bases from V and 3 bases from J, the junction contained 15 bases not matched to a gene. In germline, CDR1 is MGHRA, CDR2 YSYEKL.

The rearrangement uses TRBV3-1 and TRBJ2-2; D is perhaps TRBD1 (5 bases). The V end was cut by 4 bases, the J end by 0 bases, with 12 bases between. CDR1 LGHDT and CDR2 YNNKEL come from the germline V gene (reference sequence). The CDR3 consists of 16 residues. As DNA, the CDR3 is TGTGCCAGCAGCCCGCGGTGGGGCGCGAACACCGGGGAGCTGTTTTTT. Its protein product is CASSPRWGANTGELFF. The entire variable domain, with the rest obtained from reference TRBV3-1 and TRBJ2-2, is as follows: DTAVSQTPKYLVTQMGNDKSIKCEQNLGHDTMYWYKQDSKKFLKIMFSYNNKELIINETVPNRFSPKSPDKAHLNLHINSLELGDSAVYFCASSPRWGANTGELFFGEGSRLTVL.

In nucleotides, the CDR3 is TGCGCCAGCAGTCTGCAAGAGCCTCGGGTGGGGACAGATACGCAGTATTTT. It codes for CASSLQEPRVGTDTQYF. The chain has TRBV5-1 and TRBJ2-3; D gene unclear. Per germline, CDR1 SGHRS and CDR2 YFSETQ. This CDR3 contains 17 residues. The V and J ends lost 5 bases and 3 bases respectively, with 22 bases between them.